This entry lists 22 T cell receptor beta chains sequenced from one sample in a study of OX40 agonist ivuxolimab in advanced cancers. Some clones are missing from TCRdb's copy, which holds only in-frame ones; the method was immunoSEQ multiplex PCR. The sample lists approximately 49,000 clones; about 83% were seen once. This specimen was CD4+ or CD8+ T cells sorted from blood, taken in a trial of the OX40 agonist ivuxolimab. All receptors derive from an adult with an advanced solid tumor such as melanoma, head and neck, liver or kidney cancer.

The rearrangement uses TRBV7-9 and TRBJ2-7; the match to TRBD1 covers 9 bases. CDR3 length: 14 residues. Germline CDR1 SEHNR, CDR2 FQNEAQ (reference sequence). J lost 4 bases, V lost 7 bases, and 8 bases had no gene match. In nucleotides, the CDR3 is TGTGCCAGCACCGAATCCGGGACAGGGTACGAGCAGTACTTC. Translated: CASTESGTGYEQYF.

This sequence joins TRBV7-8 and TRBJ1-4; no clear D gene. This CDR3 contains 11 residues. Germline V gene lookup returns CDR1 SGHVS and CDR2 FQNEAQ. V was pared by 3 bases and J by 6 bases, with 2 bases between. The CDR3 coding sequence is TGTGCCAGCAGCTTTGATGAAAAACTGTTTTTT. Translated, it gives CASSFDEKLFF.

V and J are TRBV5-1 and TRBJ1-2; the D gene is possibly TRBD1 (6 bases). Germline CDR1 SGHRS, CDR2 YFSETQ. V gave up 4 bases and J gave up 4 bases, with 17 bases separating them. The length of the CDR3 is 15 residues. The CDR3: CASSRTPGAGYGYTF. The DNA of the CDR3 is TGCGCCAGCAGCAGGACCCCGGGGGCGGGCTATGGCTACACCTTC.

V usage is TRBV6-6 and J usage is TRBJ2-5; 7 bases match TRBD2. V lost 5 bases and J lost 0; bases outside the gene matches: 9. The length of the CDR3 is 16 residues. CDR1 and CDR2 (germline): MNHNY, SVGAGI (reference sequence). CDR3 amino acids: CASSPPGLSYQETQYF. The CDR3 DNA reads TGTGCCAGCAGTCCTCCGGGACTAAGTTACCAAGAGACCCAGTACTTC.

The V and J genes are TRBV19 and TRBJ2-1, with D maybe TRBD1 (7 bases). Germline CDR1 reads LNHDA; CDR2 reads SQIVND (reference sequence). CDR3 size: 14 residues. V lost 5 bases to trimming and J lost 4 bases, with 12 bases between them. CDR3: CASSPGDRYNEQFF. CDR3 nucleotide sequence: TGTGCCAGTAGTCCGGGGGACAGATACAATGAGCAGTTCTTC.

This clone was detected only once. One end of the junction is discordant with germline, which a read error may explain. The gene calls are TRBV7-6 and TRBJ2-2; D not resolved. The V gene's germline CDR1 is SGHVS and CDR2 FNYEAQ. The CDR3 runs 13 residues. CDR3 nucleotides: TGTGCCAGCAGCTCAAGGAACCCCGGGGAGCTGTTTTTT. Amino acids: CASSSRNPGELFF. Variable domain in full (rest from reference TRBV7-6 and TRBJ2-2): GAGVSQSPRYKVTKRGQDVALRCDPISGHVSLYWYRQALGQGPEFLTYFNYEAQQDKSGLPNDRFSAERPEGSISTLTIQRTEQRDSAMYRCASSSRNPGELFFGEGSRLTVL.

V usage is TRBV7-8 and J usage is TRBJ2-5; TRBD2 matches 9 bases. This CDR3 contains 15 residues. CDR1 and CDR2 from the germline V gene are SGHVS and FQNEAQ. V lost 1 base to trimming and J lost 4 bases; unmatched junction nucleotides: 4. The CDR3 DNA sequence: TGTGCCAGCAGCTTAGTGGGACTAGCCGCAGAGACCCAGTACTTC. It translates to CASSLVGLAAETQYF.

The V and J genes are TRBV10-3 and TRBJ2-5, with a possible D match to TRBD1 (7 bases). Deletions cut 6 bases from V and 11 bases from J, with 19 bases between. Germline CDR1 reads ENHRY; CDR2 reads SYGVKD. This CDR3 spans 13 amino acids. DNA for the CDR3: TGTGCCATCAGCGGAGGGTGGGACAGTGAGCAGTACTTC. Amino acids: CAISGGWDSEQYF.

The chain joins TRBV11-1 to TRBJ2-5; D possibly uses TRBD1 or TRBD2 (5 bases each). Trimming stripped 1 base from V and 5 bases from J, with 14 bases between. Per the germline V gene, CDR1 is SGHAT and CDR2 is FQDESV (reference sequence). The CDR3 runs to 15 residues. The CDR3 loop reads CASSLGGSGQETQYF. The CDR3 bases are TGTGCCAGCAGCTTAGGGGGGTCGGGGCAGGAGACCCAGTACTTC. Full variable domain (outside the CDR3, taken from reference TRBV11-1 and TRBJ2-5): EAEVAQSPRYKITEKSQAVAFWCDPISGHATLYWYRQILGQGPELLVQFQDESVVDDSQLPKDRFSAERLKGVDSTLKIQPAELGDSAMYLCASSLGGSGQETQYFGPGTRLLVL.

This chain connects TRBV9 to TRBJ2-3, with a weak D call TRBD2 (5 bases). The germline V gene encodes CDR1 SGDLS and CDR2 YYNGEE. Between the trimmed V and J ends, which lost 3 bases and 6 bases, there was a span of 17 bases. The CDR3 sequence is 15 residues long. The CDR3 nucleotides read TGTGCCAGCAGCGGAAGCACTAGACGGTCGGATACGCAGTATTTT. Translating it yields CASSGSTRRSDTQYF.

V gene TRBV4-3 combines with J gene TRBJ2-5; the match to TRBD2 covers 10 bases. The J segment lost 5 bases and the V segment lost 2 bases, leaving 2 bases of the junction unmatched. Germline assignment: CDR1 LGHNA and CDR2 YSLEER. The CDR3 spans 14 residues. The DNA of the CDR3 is TGCGCCAGCAGCCAATCTAGCGGGGGTGAGACCCAGTACTTC. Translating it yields CASSQSSGGETQYF.

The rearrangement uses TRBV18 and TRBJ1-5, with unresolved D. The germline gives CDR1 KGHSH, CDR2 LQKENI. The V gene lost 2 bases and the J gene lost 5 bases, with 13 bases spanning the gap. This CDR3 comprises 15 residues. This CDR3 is CASSPSVRGDQPQHF. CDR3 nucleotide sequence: TGTGCCAGCTCACCAAGCGTCAGAGGCGATCAGCCCCAGCATTTT.

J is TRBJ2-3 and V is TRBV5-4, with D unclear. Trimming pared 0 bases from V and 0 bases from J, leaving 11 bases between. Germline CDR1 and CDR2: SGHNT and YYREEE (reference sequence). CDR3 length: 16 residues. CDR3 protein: CASSLGIRPSTDTQYF. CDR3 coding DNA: TGTGCCAGCAGCTTGGGAATCAGACCCAGCACAGATACGCAGTATTTT.

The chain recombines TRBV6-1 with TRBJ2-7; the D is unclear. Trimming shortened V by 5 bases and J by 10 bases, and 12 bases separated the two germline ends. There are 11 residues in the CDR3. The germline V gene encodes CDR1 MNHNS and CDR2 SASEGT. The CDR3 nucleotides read TGTGCCAGCAGTTTCGAACGTAGACAGTACTTC. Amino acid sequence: CASSFERRQYF.

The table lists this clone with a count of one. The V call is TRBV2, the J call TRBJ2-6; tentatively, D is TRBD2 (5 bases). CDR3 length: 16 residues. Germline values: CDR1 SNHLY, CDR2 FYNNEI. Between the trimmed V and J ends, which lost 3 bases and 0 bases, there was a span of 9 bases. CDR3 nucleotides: TGTGCCAGCAGTGACGGACTTTACTCTGGGGCCAACGTCCTGACTTTC. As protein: CASSDGLYSGANVLTF.

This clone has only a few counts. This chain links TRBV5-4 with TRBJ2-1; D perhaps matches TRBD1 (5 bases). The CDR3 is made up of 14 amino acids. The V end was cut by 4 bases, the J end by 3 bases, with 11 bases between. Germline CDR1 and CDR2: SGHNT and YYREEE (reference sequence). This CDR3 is CASSLGVFYNEQFF. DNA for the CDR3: TGTGCCAGCAGCCTAGGGGTTTTCTACAATGAGCAGTTCTTC.

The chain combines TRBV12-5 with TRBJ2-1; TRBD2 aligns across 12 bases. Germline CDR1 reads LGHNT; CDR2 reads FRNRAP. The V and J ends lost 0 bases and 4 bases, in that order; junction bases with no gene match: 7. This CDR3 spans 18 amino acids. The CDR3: CASGLVASGGVKYNEQFF. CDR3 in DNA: TGTGCTAGTGGTTTGGTAGCTAGCGGGGGGGTAAAGTACAATGAGCAGTTCTTC.

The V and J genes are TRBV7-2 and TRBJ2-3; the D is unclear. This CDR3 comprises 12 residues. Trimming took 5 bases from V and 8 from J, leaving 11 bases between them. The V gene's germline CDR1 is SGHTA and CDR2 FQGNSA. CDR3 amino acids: CASSPQTRTQYF. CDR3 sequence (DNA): TGTGCCAGCAGCCCCCAGACTCGTACGCAGTATTTT.

The CDR3 DNA reads TGTGCCAGCAGTTACTCTAGCGGGGGGGTGTATGAGCAGTTCTTC. Amino acids: CASSYSSGGVYEQFF. The rearrangement links TRBV6-5 to TRBJ2-1; 11 positions agree with TRBD2. Germline V lookup: CDR1 MNHEY, CDR2 SVGAGI. This CDR3 is built from 15 residues. J was trimmed by 8 bases and V by 0 bases; bases with no gene match: 3.

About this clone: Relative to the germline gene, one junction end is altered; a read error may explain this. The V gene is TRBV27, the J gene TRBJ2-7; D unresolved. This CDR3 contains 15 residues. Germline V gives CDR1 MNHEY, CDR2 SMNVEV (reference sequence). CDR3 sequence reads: CAGSSLQLLSYEQYF. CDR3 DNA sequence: TGTGCCGGCAGTTCCCTCCAGCTGTTATCCTACGAGCAGTACTTC.

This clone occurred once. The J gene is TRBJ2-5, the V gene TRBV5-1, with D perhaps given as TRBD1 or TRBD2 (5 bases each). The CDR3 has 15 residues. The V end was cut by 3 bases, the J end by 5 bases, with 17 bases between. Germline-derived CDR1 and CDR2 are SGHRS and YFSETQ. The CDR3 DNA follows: TGCGCCAGCAGCTCCCAGGGTGAGGGGACGGAGACCCAGTACTTC. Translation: CASSSQGEGTETQYF.

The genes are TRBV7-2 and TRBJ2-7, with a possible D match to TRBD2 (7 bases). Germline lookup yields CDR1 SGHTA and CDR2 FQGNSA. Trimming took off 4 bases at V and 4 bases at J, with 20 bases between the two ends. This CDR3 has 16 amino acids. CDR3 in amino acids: CASSSKVGRGGYEQYF. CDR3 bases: TGTGCCAGCAGCTCCAAGGTGGGCAGGGGAGGGTACGAGCAGTACTTC.